This T cell receptor beta chain comes out of a study of regulatory T cells in long-lasting Graves disease. Across the whole study: Freshly diagnosed Graves' patients had used antithyroid drugs for under 3 months. Notes on the study in general: The work looked only at peripheral blood and did not look at thyroid tissue.

This CDR3 contains 14 residues. Per the germline V gene, CDR1 is LNHDA and CDR2 is SQIVND (reference sequence). The V segment lost 4 bases and the J segment 6 bases; nucleotides outside the gene matches: 9. The time point is: newly diagnosed GD, antithyroid drugs for less than 3 months. PBMC-extracted RNA yielded the TCR library. To note about this clonotype: What it binds is unknown.

The authors built TCR beta libraries using iRepertoire HTBI primers and Arm-PCR of CDR3 regions. TCRdb analysed the multiplex PCR reads with MiXCR anew, one entry per CDR3 protein. The data hold hundreds of thousands of distinct CDR3 sequences, with 15% to 20% observed a single time. The same specimen was also included in a second study, on T cells in Graves' hyperthyroidism and ophthalmopathy. That publication notes: HTBI primers were the set used in a first-round RT-PCR of the TCR CDR3. Onset of ophthalmopathy came a median around 7.1 months after the model predicted it.

The receptor comes from a middle-aged woman with Graves disease. The gene calls are TRBV19 and TRBJ2-7, with 7 positions matching TRBD1. The sequencing here drew on peripheral blood mononuclear cells (PBMCs), taken at new diagnosis, from a patient treated with antithyroid drugs. The CDR3 DNA sequence: TGTGCCAGTAGTAGACAGGGCCTTTCTATCGAGCAGTACTTC. Translation: CASSRQGLSIEQYF. Looking up the rest from reference TRBV19 and TRBJ2-7 gives the full variable domain: DGGITQSPKYLFRKEGQNVTLSCEQNLNHDAMYWYRQDPGQGLRLIYYSQIVNDFQKGDIAEGYSVSREKKESFPLTVTSAQKNPTAFYLCASSRQGLSIEQYFGPGTRLTVT.